This T cell receptor beta chain was captured in a study of tumor-infiltrating lymphocytes in localized non-small cell lung cancer. This CDR3 is 12 amino acids long. In germline, CDR1 is SEHNR, CDR2 FQNEAQ (reference sequence). Trimming cost V 1 base and J 7 bases, with 4 bases left between them. Data came from immunoSEQ multiplex PCR; TCRdb stores just in-frame clones and leaves some out. The sample carries tens of thousands of clones, 80% recorded once. The sample consisted of lung tumor tissue. The sequence was collected from a human donor with non-small cell lung cancer. The chain has TRBV7-9 and TRBJ2-2, with unresolved D. This CDR3 is CASSLEVGELFF. The CDR3 nucleotides read TGTGCCAGCAGCTTAGAGGTCGGGGAGCTGTTTTTT.